This passage covers 3 T cell receptor beta chains from one sample sequenced in a study of shared clonotypes between healthy human individuals. Generated by immunoSEQ multiplex PCR, the TCRdb table keeps only in-frame clones and is missing some. The sample lists 450,000 or so clones; roughly three quarters were seen once. Input material: PBMCs. The receptors originated from a woman aged 35 to 49 in good health. Some clones in this sample may be carry-over from other donors' samples.

This chain connects TRBV30 to TRBJ1-4, with TRBD1 identical over 12 bases. The CDR3 has 17 residues. V shed 2 bases and J 10 bases; nucleotides not matched to a gene: 14. Germline V gene lookup returns CDR1 GTSNPN and CDR2 SVGIG (reference sequence). CDR3 region: CAWSPTWDRGLSGKLFF. The CDR3 nucleotides are TGTGCCTGGAGTCCGACGTGGGACAGGGGGCTTTCAGGAAAACTGTTTTTT. Supplemented by reference TRBV30 and TRBJ1-4, the full variable domain reads SQTIHQWPATLVQPVGSPLSLECTVEGTSNPNLYWYRQAAGRGLQLLFYSVGIGQISSEVPQNLSASRPQDRQFILSSKKLLLSDSGFYLCAWSPTWDRGLSGKLFFGSGTQLSVL.

The V call is TRBV2, the J call TRBJ1-2, with no clear D. Trimming pared 0 bases from V and 8 bases from J, leaving 7 bases between. Germline V CDR1 and CDR2: SNHLY, FYNNEI. The CDR3 consists of 12 residues. CDR3: CASSEAGSGYTF. CDR3 DNA: TGTGCCAGCAGTGAAGCGGGGAGCGGCTACACCTTC.

The genes are TRBV6-5 and TRBJ2-1; D may match TRBD1 or TRBD2 (5 bases each). V dropped 6 bases and J dropped 4 bases, with 16 bases sitting between them. The CDR3 totals 15 residues. CDR1 MNHEY and CDR2 SVGAGI come from the germline V gene. The CDR3, as DNA: TGTGCCAGCAGGCGTCGGGGCCGGAGATACAATGAGCAGTTCTTC. Translation gives CASRRRGRRYNEQFF.